The 4 T cell receptor beta chains below were found in one sample sequenced in a study of blood T cell repertoires in COVID-19. The repertoire was sequenced with immunoSEQ multiplex PCR; TCRdb's copy has only in-frame clones and lacks some. The table records roughly 150,000 clones, about 83% of them present only once. The sequenced material came from peripheral blood. All receptors derive from a woman between 65 and 79 years old with COVID-19, enrolled during active disease.

This chain joins TRBV19 and TRBJ1-1; possible D gene TRBD1, 6 bases. The germline gives CDR1 LNHDA, CDR2 SQIVND (reference sequence). V gave up 9 bases and J gave up 1 base, with 15 bases separating them. The CDR3 has 14 amino acids. The CDR3 coding sequence is TGTGCCAGCCGAGACAGGCAACCGAACACTGAAGCTTTCTTT. Its protein product is CASRDRQPNTEAFF.

The chain's CDR3 is CASSPRQGVKEKLFF. The CDR3 nucleotides read TGTGCCAGCTCACCAAGGCAGGGGGTAAAAGAAAAACTGTTTTTT. V usage is TRBV18 and J usage is TRBJ1-4, with 7 bases aligning to TRBD1. CDR1 is KGHSH and CDR2 is LQKENI in the germline V gene. The CDR3 runs to 15 residues. V dropped 2 bases and J dropped 8; count of bases not matched to a gene: 8. Combining the CDR3 with reference TRBV18 and TRBJ1-4 gives the whole variable domain NAGVMQNPRHLVRRRGQEARLRCSPMKGHSHVYWYRQLPEEGLKFMVYLQKENIIDESGMPKERFSAEFPKEGPSILRIQQVVRGDSAAYFCASSPRQGVKEKLFFGSGTQLSVL.

CDR3 nucleotides: TGTGCCAGCGGGAGCGGGGGGGCTTGGGAGACCCAGTACTTC. Its protein is CASGSGGAWETQYF. V gene TRBV6-5 combines with J gene TRBJ2-5; 10 bases align to TRBD2. With V trimmed by 8 bases and J by 5 bases, 8 bases remained unmatched. In germline, CDR1 is MNHEY, CDR2 SVGAGI. There are 14 residues in the CDR3.

The chain uses TRBV7-2 and TRBJ2-5, with D maybe TRBD2 (6 bases). Trimming left V 4 bases short and J 4 bases short, with 19 bases between. The CDR3 runs to 16 residues. Germline CDR1 SGHTA, CDR2 FQGNSA. The CDR3 sequence is CASSSHPSWGGETQYF. CDR3 bases: TGTGCCAGCAGCTCCCACCCTAGTTGGGGAGGAGAGACCCAGTACTTC.